The T cell receptor (beta chain) described here comes from a study of patients and donors after allogeneic stem cell transplantation. In its sample, this clonotype was seen a few times. This CDR3 spans 16 amino acids. CDR1 and CDR2 (germline): SGHTA, FQGTGA. The germline V and J ends were trimmed by 5 bases and 0 bases, with 16 bases remaining between them. TCRdb re-called the RT-PCR reads with MiXCR, one entry per CDR3 protein. The sample includes 65,000 to 80,000 distinct CDR3 sequences, 26% of them seen just once. The receptor was isolated from a human donor who was either an allogeneic HSCT recipient or a stem cell or donor lymphocyte infusion donor (not recorded which). It is not recorded whose cells these are; they may come from a transplant donor. J is TRBJ1-1 and V is TRBV7-3; D is perhaps TRBD1 (6 bases). Input material: blood, either unsorted or a sorted T cell fraction (not recorded which). The CDR3 sequence: CASSEQGGTMNTEAFF. In DNA, the CDR3 is TGTGCCAGCAGCGAACAGGGAGGCACCATGAACACTGAAGCTTTCTTT.